This TCR beta chain came from a study of blood T cells in healthy people across ages. Study-level results: Because donor CMV status was unknown, expanded clonotype changes were possibly confounded.

Next came a second PCR, run for about 7 to 12 cycles, which used a sample-barcoded 5' primer along with a J-beta primer mix. Using its own MiXCR run on the 5' RACE reads, TCRdb lists one record per CDR3 protein. The sample carries more than 1,000,000 distinct CDR3 sequences, 25% recorded once. Germline assignment: CDR1 SSHAT and CDR2 FNYEAQ (reference sequence). The CDR3 runs to 15 residues. Points on this clonotype: The antigen remains unidentified. One end of the junction is discordant with germline, which a read error may explain.

The same data also contributed to another study, on T cells of mothers and their children.

The chain recombines TRBV7-7 with TRBJ2-1, with 9 bases that match TRBD2. The TCR sequence derives from a girl between 2 and 10 years old in good health. Sequencing input: blood. CDR3 in DNA: TGTGCTAGCAGCTTCCTAGCGGGGACCAACAATGAGCAGTTCTTC. Amino acids: CASSFLAGTNNEQFF.